This T cell receptor beta chain was sequenced for a study of blood T cell repertoires in COVID-19. Study-level background: Researchers got acute and convalescent COVID-19 samples from the United States, Italy and Spain.

The V gene's germline CDR1 is SGHDT and CDR2 YYEEEE. Trimming took 4 bases from V and 9 from J, leaving 8 bases between them. This CDR3 comprises 11 residues. Original handling: Researchers report that nucleated cell counts were estimated from reference gene primer amplification. TCRdb keeps only in-frame clones here, not all; method: immunoSEQ multiplex PCR. V, J and clone size are those of that table, while D and trimming were read from the DNA. In the table there are more than 300,000 clones, around 87% of which are singletons. This TCR derives from a woman between 45 and 60 years old with COVID-19, enrolled during active disease. Sequencing was done on a sample of peripheral blood. The chain recombines TRBV5-6 with TRBJ2-1, with D maybe TRBD2 (5 bases). CDR3 nucleotides: TGTGCCAGCAGCACCCGGGGTGAGCAGTTCTTC. It specifies CASSTRGEQFF.